The 20 T cell receptor beta chains below were found in one sample sequenced in a study of blood T cell repertoires in COVID-19. Clones were sequenced by immunoSEQ multiplex PCR, and TCRdb holds only the in-frame ones, with some missing. Counted here are about 26,000 clones, 90% occurring once; the ten biggest clones make up over 9%. The sample taken for sequencing was peripheral blood. These receptors were obtained from a man in his 70s with acute or convalescent COVID-19.

The V call is TRBV29-1, the J call TRBJ2-1, with 7 bases aligning to TRBD1. The CDR3 totals 13 residues. Germline CDR1 reads SQVTM; CDR2 reads ANQGSEA. With 8 bases clipped from V and 9 bases from J, the junction kept 13 bases outside the gene matches. CDR3 in amino acids: CSLETDRDSEQFF. In DNA, the CDR3 is TGCAGCTTGGAAACCGACAGGGACAGTGAGCAGTTCTTC.

V is TRBV5-5 and J is TRBJ1-4; 8 bases are a match to TRBD1. The J segment lost 7 bases and the V segment lost 3 bases, leaving 5 bases of the junction unmatched. The length of the CDR3 is 14 residues. Germline-derived CDR1 and CDR2 are SGHKS and YYEKEE (reference sequence). The CDR3 is CASSWGQVSEKLFF. CDR3 nucleotide sequence: TGTGCCAGCAGCTGGGGACAGGTATCTGAAAAACTGTTTTTT. The variable domain in full, completed from reference TRBV5-5 and TRBJ1-4, reads DAGVTQSPTHLIKTRGQQVTLRCSPISGHKSVSWYQQVLGQGPQFIFQYYEKEERGRGNFPDRFSARQFPNYSSELNVNALLLGDSALYLCASSWGQVSEKLFFGSGTQLSVL.

J is TRBJ2-1 and V is TRBV24-1, with TRBD1 matching over 11 bases. V gave up 5 bases and J gave up 8 bases; unmatched junction bases: 7. The CDR3 has 15 amino acids. Per the germline V gene, CDR1 is KGHDR and CDR2 is SFDVKD. CDR3 in amino acids: CATSGGQGAGDEQFF. The CDR3, as DNA: TGTGCCACCAGTGGTGGACAGGGGGCTGGGGATGAGCAGTTCTTC.

The rearrangement joins TRBV12-3 or TRBV12-4 to TRBJ1-4; D remains unclear. V was clipped by 3 bases and J by 7 bases, with 3 bases between them. The CDR3 contains 11 residues. The CDR3 nucleotides are TGTGCCAGCAGTTTGAGTGAAAAACTGTTTTTT. This translates into CASSLSEKLFF.

The chain combines TRBV5-1 with TRBJ2-5; maybe TRBD1 (8 bases). Germline values: CDR1 SGHRS, CDR2 YFSETQ. Between the trimmed V and J ends, which lost 4 bases and 1 base, there was a span of 14 bases. CDR3 length: 15 residues. The CDR3 loop is CASSLQGGAQETQYF. CDR3 bases: TGCGCCAGCAGCCTACAGGGGGGGGCCCAAGAGACCCAGTACTTC. Looking up the rest from reference TRBV5-1 and TRBJ2-5 gives the full variable domain: KAGVTQTPRYLIKTRGQQVTLSCSPISGHRSVSWYQQTPGQGLQFLFEYFSETQRNKGNFPGRFSGRQFSNSRSEMNVSTLELGDSALYLCASSLQGGAQETQYFGPGTRLLVL.

The chain carries TRBV7-2 and TRBJ1-4; TRBD1 matches at 9 bases. Germline loops: CDR1 SGHTA, CDR2 FQGNSA. This CDR3 is 15 amino acids long. The V segment lost 1 base and the J segment 6 bases; nucleotides outside the gene matches: 3. The CDR3 nucleotides read TGTGCCAGCAGCTTAGGGGACAGGGATGATGAAAAACTGTTTTTT. Its translation: CASSLGDRDDEKLFF.

The V gene is TRBV2, the J gene TRBJ2-7; the match to TRBD2 covers 10 bases. Trimming at V came to 7 bases and at J to 3 bases, leaving 6 bases not matched to a gene. The CDR3 has 14 residues. Germline lookup yields CDR1 SNHLY and CDR2 FYNNEI. Written as DNA, the CDR3 is TGTGCCAGCATTCGCGAGCGGGAGGGCTACGAGCAGTACTTC. This codes for CASIREREGYEQYF.

The chain is built from TRBV7-8 and TRBJ2-7, with 7 bases matching TRBD1. Looked up from germline, CDR1 is SGHVS and CDR2 is FQNEAQ. This CDR3 comprises 15 residues. V trimming: 6 bases; J trimming: 4 bases; junction bases outside the gene matches: 12. The CDR3 DNA is TGTGCCAGCAGTTTCCCGACAGGGCGTAATTACGAGCAGTACTTC. Amino acid sequence: CASSFPTGRNYEQYF.

V and J are TRBV5-1 and TRBJ2-2; 9 nucleotides align to TRBD2. V lost 0 bases and J lost 9; bases outside the gene matches: 6. The CDR3 runs 15 residues. From germline, CDR1 is SGHRS and CDR2 YFSETQ. This chain's CDR3 is CASSLAREGQRELFF. DNA for the CDR3: TGCGCCAGCAGCTTGGCGCGGGAGGGCCAAAGGGAGCTGTTTTTT.

The chain is built from TRBV5-6 and TRBJ2-7; D ambiguous. The germline gives CDR1 SGHDT, CDR2 YYEEEE. The germline V and J ends were trimmed by 5 bases and 2 bases, with 14 bases remaining between them. CDR3 length: 14 residues. In nucleotides, the CDR3 is TGTGCCAGCAGTCCCCTTAGTGATACCTACGAGCAGTACTTC. Its protein is CASSPLSDTYEQYF. Full variable domain (rest looked up from reference TRBV5-6 and TRBJ2-7): DAGVTQSPTHLIKTRGQQVTLRCSPKSGHDTVSWYQQALGQGPQFIFQYYEEEERQRGNFPDRFSGHQFPNYSSELNVNALLLGDSALYLCASSPLSDTYEQYFGPGTRLTVT.

The chain links TRBV5-1 to TRBJ1-1; 10 bases match TRBD1. Per germline, CDR1 SGHRS and CDR2 YFSETQ. This CDR3 has 16 residues. Germline trimming cut 4 bases from V and 0 bases from J; bases unmatched to any gene: 6. The CDR3 sequence is CASSPQGTGVNTEAFF. The CDR3 nucleotides read TGCGCCAGCAGCCCCCAAGGGACAGGGGTGAACACTGAAGCTTTCTTT.

The chain joins TRBV7-9 to TRBJ2-7, with TRBD1 as a possible D gene (6 bases). The V gene lost 5 bases and the J gene lost 1 base, with 12 bases spanning the gap. CDR1 and CDR2 (germline): SEHNR, FQNEAQ (reference sequence). This CDR3 comprises 14 residues. CDR3 region: CASSPGQISYEQYF. CDR3 DNA sequence: TGTGCCAGCAGCCCCGGACAGATATCCTACGAGCAGTACTTC.

The J gene is TRBJ2-3, the V gene TRBV18; D may be TRBD2 (5 bases). Deletions cut 4 bases from V and 5 bases from J, with 16 bases between. The V gene's germline CDR1 is KGHSH and CDR2 LQKENI. The CDR3 loop spans 15 amino acids. CDR3 sequence (DNA): TGTGCCAGCTCACTGGTCCGGGATTGGGGAGATACGCAGTATTTT. Its protein is CASSLVRDWGDTQYF.

J is TRBJ2-2 and V is TRBV15, with D possibly matching TRBD1 (6 bases). This CDR3 is 14 amino acids long. Trimming stripped 0 bases from V and 7 bases from J, with 9 bases between. Germline V gene data show CDR1 as LNHNV and CDR2 as YYDKDF (reference sequence). CDR3 DNA: TGTGCCACCAGCAGAGACAGGGGTATCGGGGAGCTGTTTTTT. This codes for CATSRDRGIGELFF.

The J gene is TRBJ2-7, the V gene TRBV7-3; 10 bases fit TRBD2. The V and J ends lost 5 bases and 2 bases, in that order; junction bases with no gene match: 6. Germline CDR1 and CDR2: SGHTA and FQGTGA. The CDR3 runs to 15 residues. The CDR3 here is CASSAYGTSAYEQYF. The CDR3 coding sequence is TGTGCCAGCAGCGCCTACGGGACTAGCGCCTACGAGCAGTACTTC.

The chain carries TRBV7-2 and TRBJ1-1, with a possible D match to TRBD1 (6 bases). CDR3 size: 14 residues. In germline, CDR1 is SGHTA, CDR2 FQGNSA. The ends were cut back, 5 bases at V and 7 bases at J, with 17 bases in the middle. CDR3 in amino acids: CASSTGGAGIEAFF. CDR3 nucleotides: TGTGCCAGCAGCACCGGGGGGGCTGGAATTGAAGCTTTCTTT.

The chain recombines TRBV5-5 with TRBJ1-1; TRBD1 matches 8 bases. The junction had 8 bases not matched to a gene; V was cut back by 4 bases and J by 6 bases. Germline V gives CDR1 SGHKS, CDR2 YYEKEE (reference sequence). This CDR3 is built from 14 residues. The CDR3, as DNA: TGTGCCAGCAGCGCTACAGGGGGGTTGGCTGAAGCTTTCTTT. Its translation is CASSATGGLAEAFF. Looking up the rest from reference TRBV5-5 and TRBJ1-1 gives the full variable domain: DAGVTQSPTHLIKTRGQQVTLRCSPISGHKSVSWYQQVLGQGPQFIFQYYEKEERGRGNFPDRFSARQFPNYSSELNVNALLLGDSALYLCASSATGGLAEAFFGQGTRLTVV.

This chain uses TRBV18 with TRBJ1-2; 7 bases are a match to TRBD1. Germline assignment: CDR1 KGHSH and CDR2 LQKENI. V was pared by 5 bases and J by 5 bases, with 8 bases of the junction left unmatched. There are 14 residues in the CDR3. The CDR3 DNA is TGTGCCAGCTCATCCCCCGGGACAGAGTATGGCTACACCTTC. Translated: CASSSPGTEYGYTF.

Only a few counts were recorded for this clone. The chain employs TRBV6-2 or TRBV6-3 and TRBJ1-5; TRBD1 matches 7 bases. Germline V gene sequence: CDR1 MNHEY, CDR2 SVGEGT. The CDR3 is 13 residues long. V lost 6 bases to trimming and J lost 6 bases; unmatched junction nucleotides: 5. The CDR3 region is CASSLTGPQPQHF. Here the CDR3 DNA reads TGTGCCAGCAGCTTGACAGGGCCTCAGCCCCAGCATTTT.

The chain recombines TRBV5-5 with TRBJ1-3, with TRBD1 as a possible D gene (5 bases). The germline gives CDR1 SGHKS, CDR2 YYEKEE (reference sequence). The length of the CDR3 is 13 residues. V was trimmed by 4 bases and J by 2 bases, leaving 7 bases between them. The CDR3: CASSPGTGNTIYF. The CDR3 DNA follows: TGTGCCAGCAGCCCAGGGACTGGAAACACCATATATTTT.